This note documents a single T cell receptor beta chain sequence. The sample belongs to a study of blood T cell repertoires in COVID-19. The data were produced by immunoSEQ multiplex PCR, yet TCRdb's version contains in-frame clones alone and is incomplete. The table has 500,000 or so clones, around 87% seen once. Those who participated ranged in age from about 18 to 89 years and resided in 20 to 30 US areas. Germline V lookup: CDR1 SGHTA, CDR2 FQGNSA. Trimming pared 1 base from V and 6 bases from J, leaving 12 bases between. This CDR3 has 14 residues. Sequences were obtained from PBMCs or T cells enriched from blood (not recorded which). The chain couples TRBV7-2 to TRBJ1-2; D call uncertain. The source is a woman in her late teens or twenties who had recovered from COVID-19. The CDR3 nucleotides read TGTGCCAGCAGCTTAGATCCGGGGTCGGATGGCTACACCTTC. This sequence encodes CASSLDPGSDGYTF.